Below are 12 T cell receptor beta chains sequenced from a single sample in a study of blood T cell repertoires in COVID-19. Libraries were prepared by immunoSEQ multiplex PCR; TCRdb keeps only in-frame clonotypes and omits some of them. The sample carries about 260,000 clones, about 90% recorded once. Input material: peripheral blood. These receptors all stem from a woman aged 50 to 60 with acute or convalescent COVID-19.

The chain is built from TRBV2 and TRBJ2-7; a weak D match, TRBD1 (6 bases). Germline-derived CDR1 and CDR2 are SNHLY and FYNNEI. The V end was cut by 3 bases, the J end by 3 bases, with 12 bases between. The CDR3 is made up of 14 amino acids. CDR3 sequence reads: CASSEPGTIYEQYF. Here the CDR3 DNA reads TGTGCCAGCAGTGAGCCCGGGACAATCTACGAGCAGTACTTC.

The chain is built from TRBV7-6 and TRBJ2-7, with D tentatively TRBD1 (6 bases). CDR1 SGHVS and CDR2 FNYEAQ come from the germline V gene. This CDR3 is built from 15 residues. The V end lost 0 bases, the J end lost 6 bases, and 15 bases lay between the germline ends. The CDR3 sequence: CASSLAGQGYSEQYF. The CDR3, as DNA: TGTGCCAGCAGCTTAGCGGGGCAGGGGTACTCCGAGCAGTACTTC.

This CDR3 is CASSYTEGVFGYTF. Here the CDR3 DNA reads TGTGCCAGCAGTTATACCGAGGGGGTGTTTGGCTACACCTTC. The chain combines TRBV6-5 with TRBJ1-2; the D gene is possibly TRBD1 (6 bases). The CDR3 has 14 amino acids. Germline V gene data show CDR1 as MNHEY and CDR2 as SVGAGI. V was cut by 3 bases and J by 7 bases, with 15 bases left in between.

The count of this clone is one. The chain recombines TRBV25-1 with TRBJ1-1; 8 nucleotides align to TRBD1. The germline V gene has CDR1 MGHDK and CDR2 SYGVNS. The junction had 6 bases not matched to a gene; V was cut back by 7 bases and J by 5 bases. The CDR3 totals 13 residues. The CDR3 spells CASTVTGGTEAFF. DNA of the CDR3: TGTGCCAGCACCGTTACAGGGGGGACTGAAGCTTTCTTT.

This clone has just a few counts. The CDR3 loop reads CSGTGSGSFLAQFF. In nucleotides, the CDR3 is TGCAGCGGAACGGGTTCGGGGTCTTTCTTGGCGCAGTTCTTC. V and J are TRBV29-1 and TRBJ2-1; TRBD2 might be the D (5 bases). The CDR3 loop spans 14 amino acids. Trimming left V 7 bases short and J 12 bases short, with 25 bases between. The germline V gene has CDR1 SQVTM and CDR2 ANQGSEA.

The CDR3 sequence: CASSPEFWGQGSGYTF. CDR3 nucleotide sequence: TGTGCCAGCAGCCCCGAGTTCTGGGGACAGGGCTCTGGCTACACCTTC. The chain joins TRBV7-2 to TRBJ1-2; 9 nucleotides agree with TRBD1. In germline, CDR1 is SGHTA, CDR2 FQGNSA. The CDR3 sequence is 16 residues long. After removal of 5 bases from V and 7 bases from J, the junction contained 14 bases not matched to a gene.

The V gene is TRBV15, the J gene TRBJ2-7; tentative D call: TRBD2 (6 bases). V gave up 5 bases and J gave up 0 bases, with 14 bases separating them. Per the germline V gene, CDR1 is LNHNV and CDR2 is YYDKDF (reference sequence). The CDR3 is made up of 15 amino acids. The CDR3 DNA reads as TGTGCCACCAGCCCTTTAGCGGTTAGCTCCTACGAGCAGTACTTC. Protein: CATSPLAVSSYEQYF.

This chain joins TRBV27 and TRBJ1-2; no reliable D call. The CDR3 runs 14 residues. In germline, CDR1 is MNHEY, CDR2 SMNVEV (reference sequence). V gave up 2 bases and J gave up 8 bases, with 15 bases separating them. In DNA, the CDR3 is TGTGCCAGCAGTTTAGCGGGGTCCAATGGGGGCTACACCTTC. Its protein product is CASSLAGSNGGYTF.

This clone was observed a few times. CDR3 region: CASSGWTSGRYEQYF. The CDR3 coding sequence is TGTGCCAGCAGTGGCTGGACTAGCGGGAGATACGAGCAGTACTTC. The chain joins TRBV27 to TRBJ2-7; 13 positions agree with TRBD2. This CDR3 has 15 residues. Per the germline V gene, CDR1 is MNHEY and CDR2 is SMNVEV (reference sequence). The V and J ends lost 5 bases and 4 bases, in that order; junction bases with no gene match: 5.

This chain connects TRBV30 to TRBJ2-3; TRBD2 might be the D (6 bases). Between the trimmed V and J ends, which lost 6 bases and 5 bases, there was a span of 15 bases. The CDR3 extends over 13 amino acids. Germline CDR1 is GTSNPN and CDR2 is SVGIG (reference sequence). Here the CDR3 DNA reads TGTGCCTGCTCCCAGCGGGTAGGAGATACGCAGTATTTT. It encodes CACSQRVGDTQYF.

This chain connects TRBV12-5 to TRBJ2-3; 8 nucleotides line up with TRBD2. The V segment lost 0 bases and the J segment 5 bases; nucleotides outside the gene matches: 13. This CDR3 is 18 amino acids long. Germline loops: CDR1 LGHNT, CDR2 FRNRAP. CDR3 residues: CASGLVPSREGRGDTQYF. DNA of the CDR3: TGTGCTAGTGGTTTGGTCCCCTCCCGGGAGGGCCGGGGAGATACGCAGTATTTT.

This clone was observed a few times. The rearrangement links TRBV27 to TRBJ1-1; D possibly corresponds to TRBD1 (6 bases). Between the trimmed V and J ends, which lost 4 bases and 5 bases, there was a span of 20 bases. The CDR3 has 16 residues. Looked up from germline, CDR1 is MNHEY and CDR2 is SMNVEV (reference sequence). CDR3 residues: CASSSPSYTGWTEAFF. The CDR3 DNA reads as TGTGCCAGCAGTTCCCCCTCGTACACAGGGTGGACTGAAGCTTTCTTT.